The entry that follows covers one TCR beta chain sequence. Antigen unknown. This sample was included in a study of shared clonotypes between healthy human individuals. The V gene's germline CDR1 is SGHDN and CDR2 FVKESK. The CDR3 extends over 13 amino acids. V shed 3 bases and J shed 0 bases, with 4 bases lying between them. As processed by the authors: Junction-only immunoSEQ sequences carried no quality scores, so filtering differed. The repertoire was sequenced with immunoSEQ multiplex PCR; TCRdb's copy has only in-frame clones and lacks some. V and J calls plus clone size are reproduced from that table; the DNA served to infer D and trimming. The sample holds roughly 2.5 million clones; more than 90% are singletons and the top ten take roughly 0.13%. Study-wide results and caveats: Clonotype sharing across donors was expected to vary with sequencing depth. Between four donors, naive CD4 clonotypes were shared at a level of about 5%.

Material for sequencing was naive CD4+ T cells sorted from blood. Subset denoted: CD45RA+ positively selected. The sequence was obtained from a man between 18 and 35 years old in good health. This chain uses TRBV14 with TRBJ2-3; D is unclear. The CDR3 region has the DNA TGTGCCAGCAGCCACGGTAGCACAGATACGCAGTATTTT. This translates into CASSHGSTDTQYF.